This record concerns one TCR beta chain sequence. The sample holds a few counts of this clone. Its antigen has not been determined. Base-call qualities are not available, and no considerably larger clone is one nucleotide away. CEF-cultured naive and memory CD4+ T cell DNA received survey-level immunoSEQ TCR-beta sequencing. The authors processed their data as follows. Preprocessing removed nonproductive sequences and CDR3s not starting with C, not ending with F or W, or shorter than 7 amino acids. The MANAFEST web app identified antigen-specific clonotypes based on expansion compared with the reference and other culture wells. To be counted as positive, a clone had to show significant expansion compared with the reference culture, at an FDR below 0.05, in 2 of 3 replicate wells. For a clone to be considered positive, significant expansion relative to all other tandem wells and an odds ratio above 5 were also required. Cultured and uncultured naive and memory CD4+ repertoires were searched for previously identified spike- and CEF-reactive CDR3s. CDR3 homology was quantified as pairwise Levenshtein distance, calculated with the stringdist R package after three terminal residues were trimmed from each end. TCRdb provides this immuneACCESS table in a form limited to in-frame rearrangements. Some clones are lacking; in checked studies, under half of them reflect an unresolved V gene, and why the rest are absent is not known. That table supplies the V and J calls and clone size; D and trimming were determined from the DNA. Within this sample are 30,000 to 45,000 clones, with over 75% of them counted one time only. Roughly 22% of the sample lies in the top ten.

This sample is drawn from a study of CD4 T cells in relation to SARS-CoV-2 and coronaviruses (dated by TCRdb to 2020 to 2022). Concerning the study at large: The ViraFEST assay cultured PBMCs with antigen for 10 days, then sequenced TCR beta CDR3s to find antigen-specific clonal expansions. A median age of 38.5 years, with a range of about 20 to 80 years, was recorded for the full convalescent cohort of some 12 patients. The roughly 12 convalescent patients included 8 males and 4 females; two subjects were Hispanic. Using patient-derived lymphoblastoid cell lines, the shared crossreactive spike epitopes were mapped to their HLA restriction. At the level of individual TCR clonotypes, the study measured memory CD4+ T cell crossreactivity between SARS-CoV-2 spike protein and common cold coronavirus spike proteins. The Adaptive Biotechnologies TCR-sequencing kit was used for samples from three pre-COVID donors and for the naive versus memory experiments, whereas the other data were Illumina-based. For other donors in the study, expansion assays were sequenced with a different, Illumina-based TCR-beta assay.

General conclusions and limits of the study: Since the crossreactivity analysis centred on spike protein, crossreactivity against other viral proteins was not assessed. Sequencing of naive versus memory cells indicated that the assay detects memory recall responses, not primary responses primed during culture. Crossreactive clones showed significantly weaker SARS-CoV-2-driven expansion than monoreactive clones, consistent with antigenic imprinting. Roughly 60% of donors had memory CD4+ clonotypes that crossrecognized SARS-CoV-2 and at least one common cold coronavirus spike. Pre-pandemic and post-infection samples were not both contributed by any donor, so tracing of the source of pre-existing responses was limited. Small numbers of patients and of tested TCRs limited the study.

Naive and memory CD4+ T cells were separated from cryopreserved PBMCs by CD4 enrichment followed by EasySep naive CD4+ T cell enrichment. Sorted naive or memory CD4+ T cells (10^5) were cultured 1:1 with T cell-depleted PBMCs and CEF peptides for nine to eleven days. Each peptide culture condition was generally run in triplicate replicate wells. PBMCs were isolated from leukapheresis product or whole blood by Ficoll-Paque PLUS gradient centrifugation. PBMCs were either cryopreserved at -140°C or used fresh in the expansion assay. The QIAamp Micro DNA Kit was used to extract genomic DNA from the CD4+ T cells. The sequence derives from an adult with COVID-19. The sequencing input was memory CD4+ T cells from PBMCs, cultured in vitro. According to the study, the label for this sample's cell subset or site signals: memory (non-naive) CD4+ T cells.

The DNA reads as follows: TGTGCCAGCAGTTACTCTTCGGGCAACCCCGGGGAGCTGTTTTTT. It is translated as CASSYSSGNPGELFF. Recombination joined TRBV6-5 with TRBJ2-2, with the D segment identity uncertain. Including cysteine and phenylalanine, the CDR3 has 15 amino acids. Just CDR3 DNA is preserved here, 45 bases in frame from base 1. Looking up the germline V gene yields CDR1 MNHEY and CDR2 SVGAGI. At the junction V is shortened by 0 bases and J by 6 bases, with 11 bases in between.